These 5 T cell receptor beta chains were sequenced from one sample in a study of PD-L1 blockade in urothelial cancer. Measured with immunoSEQ multiplex PCR; TCRdb has only the in-frame clones, and not every one. The table has tens of thousands of clones, about 88% seen once. The time point was: peripheral blood 6 weeks after treatment start. The sequences come from PBMCs, collected around atezolizumab (anti-PD-L1) treatment. Source of these receptors: a man aged 55-75 years with urothelial cancer.

DNA for the CDR3: TGTGCCATCAGTTGGACGACAGGAAACACTGAAGCTTTCTTT. It codes for CAISWTTGNTEAFF. The chain has TRBV10-3 and TRBJ1-1; D is possibly TRBD1 (6 bases). CDR1 and CDR2 (germline): ENHRY, SYGVKD. This CDR3 region has 14 residues. The ends were cut back, 5 bases at V and 2 bases at J, with 12 bases in the middle.

This clone has more than one count but fewer than ten. This sequence joins TRBV11-2 and TRBJ1-5; D not resolved. CDR1 and CDR2 from the germline V gene are SGHAT and FQNNGV. This CDR3 comprises 14 residues. Trimming cost V 1 base and J 6 bases, with 10 bases left between them. CDR3 coding DNA: TGTGCCAGCAGCTTAGGCAACGAGGGTCAGCCCCAGCATTTT. Translation: CASSLGNEGQPQHF.

The rearrangement links TRBV6-5 to TRBJ2-3; TRBD2 might be the D (7 bases). The CDR3 runs to 13 residues. CDR1 is MNHEY and CDR2 is SVGAGI in the germline V gene. Trimming took 9 bases from V and 0 from J, leaving 10 bases between them. The CDR3, as DNA: TGTGCCAGTGGGGGGGCTAGCACAGATACGCAGTATTTT. Translation gives CASGGASTDTQYF.

J is TRBJ2-5 and V is TRBV10-3; unclear D gene. V was clipped by 3 bases and J by 5 bases, with 7 bases between them. The CDR3 length is 12 residues. The V gene's germline CDR1 is ENHRY and CDR2 SYGVKD. DNA of the CDR3: TGTGCCATCAGTGACAGTTTGGAGACCCAGTACTTC. Translating it yields CAISDSLETQYF.

The chain links TRBV7-9 to TRBJ1-1; no clear D. CDR3 size: 13 residues. Germline V gene lookup returns CDR1 SEHNR and CDR2 FQNEAQ (reference sequence). Trimming stripped 2 bases from V and 5 bases from J, with 9 bases between. The CDR3 DNA is TGTGCCAGCAGCTTACTGGGAGGGACTGAAGCTTTCTTT. Amino acid sequence: CASSLLGGTEAFF.